The 5 T cell receptor beta chains below all came from one sample that was sequenced in a study of T-cell reconstitution after alpha-beta-depleted transplantation in children. Unique molecular identifiers were incorporated into the prepared TCRbeta library. TCRdb called the PCR reads again in MiXCR, with one record for every CDR3 protein. This table holds 130,000 to 150,000 distinct CDR3 sequences, roughly 8.8% found once. This specimen consisted of PBMCs, mostly from graft donor cells, obtained 180 days after TCRalphabeta/CD19-depleted stem cell transplant. These receptors were obtained from a female patient aged 2-9 years who had a stem cell transplant for congenital amegakaryocytic thrombocytopenia, so the T cells may come from the graft donor.

The gene calls are TRBV7-2 and TRBJ2-7; 13 bases are shared with TRBD2. CDR1 SGHTA and CDR2 FQGNSA come from the germline V gene. The CDR3 runs 15 residues. J gave up 6 bases and V 3 bases, and 5 bases lay outside the gene matches. This CDR3 is CASSLGTSGVLEQYF. In DNA, the CDR3 is TGTGCCAGCAGCTTGGGGACTAGCGGGGTTCTCGAGCAGTACTTC. Combining the CDR3 with reference TRBV7-2 and TRBJ2-7 gives the whole variable domain GAGVSQSPSNKVTEKGKDVELRCDPISGHTALYWYRQSLGQGLEFLIYFQGNSAPDKSGLPSDRFSAERTGGSVSTLTIQRTQQEDSAVYLCASSLGTSGVLEQYFGPGTRLTVT.

The rearrangement links TRBV13 to TRBJ2-3; TRBD2 aligns across 12 bases. CDR1 is PRHDT and CDR2 is FYEKMQ in the germline V gene (reference sequence). The CDR3 is 19 residues long. The ends lost 3 bases at V and 0 bases at J; junction bases unmatched: 10. CDR3 nucleotides: TGTGCCAGCAGCTTTGTACTAGCGGGAGGCCCTACCAGCACAGATACGCAGTATTTT. Amino acids: CASSFVLAGGPTSTDTQYF.

This clonotype was observed at least ten times. The chain combines TRBV5-5 with TRBJ1-1; D might be TRBD1 (6 bases). CDR1 and CDR2 (germline): SGHKS, YYEKEE (reference sequence). Trimming shortened V by 7 bases and J by 2 bases, and 15 bases separated the two germline ends. The CDR3 extends over 14 amino acids. The CDR3 protein is CASRERGGNTEAFF. Written as DNA, the CDR3 is TGTGCCAGCCGCGAGAGGGGGGGCAACACTGAAGCTTTCTTT.

This clonotype showed up just a few times. This sequence joins TRBV20-1 and TRBJ1-1, with 8 bases identical to TRBD1. Germline V lookup: CDR1 DFQATT, CDR2 SNEGSKA (reference sequence). CDR3 size: 18 residues. V lost 0 bases to trimming and J lost 0 bases; unmatched junction nucleotides: 12. The CDR3 sequence: CSARDWDRREGVNTEAFF. As DNA, the CDR3 is TGCAGTGCTAGAGATTGGGACAGGCGAGAAGGCGTGAACACTGAAGCTTTCTTT.

This clonotype occurred many times. The CDR3 coding sequence is TGTGCCAGCAGCTATTTTCGTCAGGGAACTGGGGCCAACGTCCTGACTTTC. Protein product: CASSYFRQGTGANVLTF. The rearrangement uses TRBV28 and TRBJ2-6; TRBD1 is a possible D gene (5 bases). In germline, CDR1 is MDHEN, CDR2 SYDVKM. The CDR3 has 17 residues. Trimming shortened V by 6 bases and J by 2 bases, and 17 bases separated the two germline ends.